This TCR beta chain was sequenced in a study of molecular identifiers for immune sequencing clone quantification. The germline V gene encodes CDR1 SEHNR and CDR2 FQNEAQ (reference sequence). The V segment lost 5 bases and the J segment 6 bases; nucleotides outside the gene matches: 6. The CDR3 runs to 14 residues. Naive CD8 T cells were sorted, and the gate applied was CD8+CD4-CCR7+CD45RA+. TCRdb re-called the PCR reads with MiXCR, one entry per CDR3 protein. The profile shows around 89,000 distinct CDR3 sequences, about 20% of them singletons. About this clonotype itself: This may be a read error: a much more frequent sequence differs by one nucleotide.

V gene TRBV7-9 combines with J gene TRBJ1-2; 10 nucleotides match TRBD1. This receptor was taken from a human donor in good health. Some libraries in this study had Jurkat cell RNA spiked in. Sequences were obtained from naive CD8+ T cells from blood, with Jurkat cell RNA spiked in. Stated subset: FACS-sorted CD8+CD4-CCR7+CD45RA+ naive T cells. CDR3 in DNA: TGTGCCAGCAGCCTCGCAGACAGGGGGCATGGCTACACCTTC. It specifies CASSLADRGHGYTF.